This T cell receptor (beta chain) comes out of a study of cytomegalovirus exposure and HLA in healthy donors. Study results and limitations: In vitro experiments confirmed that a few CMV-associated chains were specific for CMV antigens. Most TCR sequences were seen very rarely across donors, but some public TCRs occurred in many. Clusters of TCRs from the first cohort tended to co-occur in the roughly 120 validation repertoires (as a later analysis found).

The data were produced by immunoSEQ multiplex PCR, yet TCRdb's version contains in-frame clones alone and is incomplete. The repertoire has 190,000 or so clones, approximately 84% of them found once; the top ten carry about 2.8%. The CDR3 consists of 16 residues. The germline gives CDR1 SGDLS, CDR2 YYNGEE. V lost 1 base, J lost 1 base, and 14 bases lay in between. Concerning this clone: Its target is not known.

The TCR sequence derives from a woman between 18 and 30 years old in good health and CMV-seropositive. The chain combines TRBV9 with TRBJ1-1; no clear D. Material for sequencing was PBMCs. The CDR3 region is CASSVRSEEENTEAFF. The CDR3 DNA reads TGTGCCAGCAGCGTAAGATCCGAAGAGGAGAACACTGAAGCTTTCTTT.